This passage covers 19 T cell receptor beta chains from one sample sequenced in a study of T cell responses to AZD1222 COVID-19 vaccine. Data came from immunoSEQ multiplex PCR; TCRdb stores just in-frame clones and leaves some out. The table has around 83,000 clones, roughly 90% seen once. Sequences were derived from peripheral blood, sampled on day 0 of AZD1222 vaccination. These receptors all come from an adult in good health.

The J gene is TRBJ2-5, the V gene TRBV12-3 or TRBV12-4, with D uncertain. The ends were cut back, 6 bases at V and 4 bases at J, with 12 bases in the middle. This CDR3 contains 13 residues. This CDR3 is CASSQDPTETQYF. The DNA for the CDR3 is TGTGCCAGCAGCCAGGACCCCACAGAGACCCAGTACTTC.

The genes are TRBV10-3 and TRBJ2-5; no firm D call. CDR3 length: 13 residues. V was trimmed by 8 bases and J by 3 bases, leaving 13 bases between them. The germline gives CDR1 ENHRY, CDR2 SYGVKD. This chain's CDR3 is CAIQIEPEETQYF. DNA for the CDR3: TGTGCCATCCAAATAGAGCCTGAAGAGACCCAGTACTTC.

This clone was seen once. The chain has TRBV3-1 (or the pseudogene TRBV3-2) and TRBJ1-4; D remains unclear. The V and J ends lost 1 base and 4 bases respectively, with 10 bases between them. Germline CDR1 reads LGHDT; CDR2 reads YNNKEL (reference sequence). The CDR3 extends over 15 amino acids. The CDR3 DNA sequence: TGTGCCAGCAGCCAAGGTAACGGCCTTAATGAAAAACTGTTTTTT. It encodes CASSQGNGLNEKLFF.

DNA for the CDR3: TGTGCCAGCAGTTACGGATTCCTGTCGAACACTGAAGCTTTCTTT. Residues: CASSYGFLSNTEAFF. This chain joins TRBV6-5 and TRBJ1-1; D unresolved. This CDR3 spans 15 amino acids. The germline V gene has CDR1 MNHEY and CDR2 SVGAGI. With 2 bases removed from V and 1 base from J, the gap between germline ends came to 11 bases.

V gene TRBV6-5 combines with J gene TRBJ1-6; the D is unclear. V lost 0 bases and J 6 bases, leaving 6 bases between the germline ends. This CDR3 contains 14 residues. Germline V gives CDR1 MNHEY, CDR2 SVGAGI. In DNA, the CDR3 is TGTGCCAGCAGTTACTCGGCCCCTAATTCACCCCTCCACTTT. Its protein is CASSYSAPNSPLHF.

V gene TRBV6-6 combines with J gene TRBJ1-1; no definite D call. This CDR3 has 14 residues. Germline CDR1 is MNHNY and CDR2 is SVGAGI (reference sequence). Trimming took off 5 bases at V and 3 bases at J, with 13 bases between the two ends. The CDR3 is CASSPLSLDTEAFF. The CDR3 bases are TGTGCCAGCAGTCCACTGAGTTTGGACACTGAAGCTTTCTTT.

The chain joins TRBV2 to TRBJ1-6; 7 bases line up with TRBD1. This CDR3 region has 19 residues. Trimming cost V 2 bases and J 5 bases; bases outside gene matches: 15. Germline V gene lookup returns CDR1 SNHLY and CDR2 FYNNEI. The chain's CDR3 is CASSERGDSGGPNNSPLHF. DNA of the CDR3: TGTGCCAGCAGTGAACGGGGGGACAGTGGAGGCCCTAATAATTCACCCCTCCACTTT. The full variable domain, completed using reference TRBV2 and TRBJ1-6, is EPEVTQTPSHQVTQMGQEVILRCVPISNHLYFYWYRQILGQKVEFLVSFYNNEISEKSEIFDDQFSVERPDGSNFTLKIRSTKLEDSAMYFCASSERGDSGGPNNSPLHFGNGTRLTVT.

CDR3 bases: TGTGCCAGCAGAATGGGCTATGGCTACACCTTC. Amino acid sequence: CASRMGYGYTF. V usage is TRBV12-3 or TRBV12-4 and J usage is TRBJ1-2; D uncertain. Trimming cost V 6 bases and J 4 bases, with 6 bases left between them. The length of the CDR3 is 11 residues.

The chain recombines TRBV4-1 with TRBJ1-1; TRBD1 matches at 10 bases. V lost 4 bases and J lost 8; bases outside the gene matches: 13. The CDR3 is 16 residues long. CDR1 is MGHRA, CDR2 YSYEKL, per germline. CDR3: CASSPTGTGATVEAFF. CDR3 in DNA: TGCGCCAGCAGCCCTACTGGGACAGGGGCGACTGTAGAAGCTTTCTTT.

The chain is built from TRBV6-1 and TRBJ1-4, with TRBD1 identical over 9 bases. Per the germline V gene, CDR1 is MNHNS and CDR2 is SASEGT. The CDR3 is 16 residues long. V shed 0 bases, J shed 8 bases, and the junction held 7 bases outside the gene matches. The CDR3 loop reads CASSEAGNRGQEKLFF. The CDR3 coding sequence is TGTGCCAGCAGTGAAGCTGGTAACAGGGGGCAGGAAAAACTGTTTTTT.

CDR3 region: CASSPFGQGQDTIYF. In DNA, the CDR3 is TGTGCCAGCTCACCATTTGGACAGGGGCAGGACACCATATATTTT. The genes are TRBV18 and TRBJ1-3, with 9 bases identical to TRBD1. Germline trimming cut 2 bases from V and 8 bases from J; bases unmatched to any gene: 7. The CDR3 consists of 15 residues. Germline assignment: CDR1 KGHSH and CDR2 LQKENI.

CDR3 coding DNA: TGTGCCAGCAGCCCCGGGGGGGCGGACACTGAAGCTTTCTTT. It specifies CASSPGGADTEAFF. The rearrangement links TRBV7-9 to TRBJ1-1; TRBD1 is a possible D gene (6 bases). This CDR3 is 14 amino acids long. The germline CDR1 and CDR2 sequences are SEHNR and FQNEAQ (reference sequence). Trimming removed 5 bases from V and 3 bases from J, with 13 bases in between.

This rearrangement joins TRBV19 to TRBJ2-1; a possible D gene is TRBD2 (5 bases). With 4 bases removed from V and 8 bases from J, the gap between germline ends came to 6 bases. The CDR3 totals 11 residues. CDR1 is LNHDA, CDR2 SQIVND, per germline (reference sequence). DNA for the CDR3: TGTGCCAGTAGTACTAGCTATGAGCAGTTCTTC. Protein product: CASSTSYEQFF.

V usage is TRBV18 and J usage is TRBJ2-7; D may be TRBD1 (6 bases). CDR3 size: 15 residues. With 0 bases removed from V and 5 bases from J, the gap between germline ends came to 14 bases. CDR1 KGHSH and CDR2 LQKENI come from the germline V gene. The CDR3 reads CASSPPSGELNEQYF. CDR3 nucleotide sequence: TGTGCCAGCTCACCACCGTCAGGGGAGTTGAACGAGCAGTACTTC.

This chain joins TRBV3-1 (or the pseudogene TRBV3-2) and TRBJ1-5; D gene unclear. The V gene lost 0 bases and the J gene lost 5 bases, with 8 bases spanning the gap. The CDR3 is made up of 14 amino acids. From germline, CDR1 is LGHDT and CDR2 YNNKEL (reference sequence). The CDR3 is CASSQEVVDQPQHF. The CDR3 DNA reads as TGTGCCAGCAGCCAAGAGGTTGTGGATCAGCCCCAGCATTTT.

The chain couples TRBV7-3 to TRBJ2-1; possibly TRBD1 or TRBD2 for D (5 bases each). Germline CDR1 reads SGHTA; CDR2 reads FQGTGA. V was clipped by 6 bases and J by 5 bases, with 17 bases between them. The CDR3 sequence is 15 residues long. CDR3 protein: CASRSTGTRNNEQFF. CDR3 coding DNA: TGTGCCAGCAGATCCACGGGGACCCGGAACAATGAGCAGTTCTTC.

The sample holds one count of this clone. The CDR3 DNA reads TGTGCCAGCAGCTTAGAGGAGGACGGGTATGGCTACACCTTC. Its translation is CASSLEEDGYGYTF. The chain has TRBV7-2 and TRBJ1-2; D call uncertain. Germline V lookup: CDR1 SGHTA, CDR2 FQGNSA. Trimming left V 1 base short and J 5 bases short, with 11 bases between. This CDR3 spans 14 amino acids.

The gene calls are TRBV4-1 and TRBJ1-2; D call uncertain. Trimming cost V 0 bases and J 3 bases, with 11 bases left between them. Germline V gives CDR1 MGHRA, CDR2 YSYEKL. The CDR3 contains 15 residues. DNA of the CDR3: TGCGCCAGCAGCCAAGACAGGATTAACGACTATGGCTACACCTTC. Its translation: CASSQDRINDYGYTF.

The CDR3 here is CATRGGLAGGYNEQFF. CDR3 coding DNA: TGTGCCACCCGTGGGGGACTAGCGGGGGGCTACAATGAGCAGTTCTTC. This chain connects TRBV19 to TRBJ2-1; 15 nucleotides line up with TRBD2. CDR3 size: 16 residues. Germline assignment: CDR1 LNHDA and CDR2 SQIVND (reference sequence). The junction had 7 bases not matched to a gene; V was cut back by 10 bases and J by 3 bases.